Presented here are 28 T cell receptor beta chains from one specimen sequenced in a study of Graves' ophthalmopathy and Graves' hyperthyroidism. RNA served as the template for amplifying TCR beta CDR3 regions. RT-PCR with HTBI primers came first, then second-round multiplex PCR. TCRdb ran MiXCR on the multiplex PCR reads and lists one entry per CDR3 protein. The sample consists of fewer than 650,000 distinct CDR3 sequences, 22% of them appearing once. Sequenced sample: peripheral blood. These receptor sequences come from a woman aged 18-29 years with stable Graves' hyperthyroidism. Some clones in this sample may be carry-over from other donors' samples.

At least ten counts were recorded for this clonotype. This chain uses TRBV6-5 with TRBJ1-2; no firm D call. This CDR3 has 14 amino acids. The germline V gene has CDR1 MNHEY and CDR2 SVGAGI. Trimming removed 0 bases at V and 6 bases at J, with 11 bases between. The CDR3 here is CASSYSRGAHGYTF. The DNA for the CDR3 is TGTGCCAGCAGTTACTCCCGGGGAGCCCATGGCTACACCTTC.

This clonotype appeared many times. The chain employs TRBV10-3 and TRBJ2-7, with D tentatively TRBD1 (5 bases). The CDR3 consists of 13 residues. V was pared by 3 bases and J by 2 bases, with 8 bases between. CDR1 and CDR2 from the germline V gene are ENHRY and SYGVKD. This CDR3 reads CAISEDRAYEQYF. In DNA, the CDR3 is TGTGCCATCAGTGAAGACAGAGCCTACGAGCAGTACTTC.

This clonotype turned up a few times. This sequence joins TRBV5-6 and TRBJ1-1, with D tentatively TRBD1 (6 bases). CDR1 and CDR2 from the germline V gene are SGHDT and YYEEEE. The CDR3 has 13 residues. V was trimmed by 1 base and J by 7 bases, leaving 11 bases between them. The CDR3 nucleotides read TGTGCCAGCAGCTTGCAGGACAGCGATGAAGCTTTCTTT. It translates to CASSLQDSDEAFF.

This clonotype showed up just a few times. The CDR3 sequence is CASSLNWGTQYF. CDR3 nucleotides: TGTGCCAGCAGTCTCAACTGGGGTACCCAGTACTTC. The V call is TRBV25-1, the J call TRBJ2-5; D ambiguous. This CDR3 spans 12 amino acids. Germline lookup yields CDR1 MGHDK and CDR2 SYGVNS. V lost 5 bases and J 8 bases, leaving 12 bases between the germline ends.

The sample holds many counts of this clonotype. The CDR3 sequence is CASSLAGTGGQETQYF. In nucleotides, the CDR3 is TGTGCCAGCAGTTTAGCCGGGACAGGGGGGCAAGAGACCCAGTACTTC. The gene calls are TRBV12-3 or TRBV12-4 and TRBJ2-5; TRBD1 aligns across 11 bases. After removal of 0 bases from V and 2 bases from J, the junction contained 2 bases not matched to a gene. This CDR3 region has 16 residues.

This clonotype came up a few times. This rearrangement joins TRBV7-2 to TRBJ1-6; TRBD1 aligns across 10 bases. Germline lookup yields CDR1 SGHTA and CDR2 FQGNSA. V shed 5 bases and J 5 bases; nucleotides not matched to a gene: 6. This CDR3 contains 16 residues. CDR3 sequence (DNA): TGTGCCAGCAGCCAAGCGGACAGGGGGAATAATTCACCCCTCCACTTT. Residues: CASSQADRGNNSPLHF.

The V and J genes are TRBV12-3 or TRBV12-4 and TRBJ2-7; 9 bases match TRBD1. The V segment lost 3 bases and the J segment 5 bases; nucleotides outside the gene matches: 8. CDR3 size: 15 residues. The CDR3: CASSLVGQGRHEQYF. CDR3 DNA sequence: TGTGCCAGCAGTTTGGTGGGACAGGGTAGACACGAGCAGTACTTC.

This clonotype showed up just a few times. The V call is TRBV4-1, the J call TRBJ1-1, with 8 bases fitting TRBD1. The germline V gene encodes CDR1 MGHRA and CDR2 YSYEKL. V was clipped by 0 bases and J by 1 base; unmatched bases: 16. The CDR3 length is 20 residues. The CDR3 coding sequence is TGCGCCAGCAGCCAAGATCCGGTGTGGTGGACAGGGCGGGAGAACACTGAAGCTTTCTTT. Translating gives CASSQDPVWWTGRENTEAFF.

The chain's CDR3 is CASSLATRINSPLHF. The CDR3, as DNA: TGCGCCAGCAGCTTGGCCACACGGATAAATTCACCCCTCCACTTT. V usage is TRBV5-1 and J usage is TRBJ1-6; no clear D gene. Germline CDR1 SGHRS, CDR2 YFSETQ. The CDR3 has 15 amino acids. Trimming took 0 bases from V and 7 from J, leaving 11 bases between them.

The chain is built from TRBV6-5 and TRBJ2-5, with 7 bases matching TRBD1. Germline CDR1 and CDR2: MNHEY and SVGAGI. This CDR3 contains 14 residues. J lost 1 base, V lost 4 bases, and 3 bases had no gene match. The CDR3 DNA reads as TGTGCCAGCAGTTGGGGACAGATCCAAGAGACCCAGTACTTC. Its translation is CASSWGQIQETQYF.

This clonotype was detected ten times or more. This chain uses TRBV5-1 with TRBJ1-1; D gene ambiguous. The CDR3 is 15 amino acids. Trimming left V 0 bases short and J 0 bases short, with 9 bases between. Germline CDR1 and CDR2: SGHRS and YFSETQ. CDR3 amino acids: CASSLATVMNTEAFF. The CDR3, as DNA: TGCGCCAGCAGCTTGGCCACAGTAATGAACACTGAAGCTTTCTTT.

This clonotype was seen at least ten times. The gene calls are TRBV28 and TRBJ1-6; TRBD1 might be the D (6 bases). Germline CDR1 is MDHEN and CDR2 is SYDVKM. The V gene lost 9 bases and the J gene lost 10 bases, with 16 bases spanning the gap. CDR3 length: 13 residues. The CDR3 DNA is TGTGCCAGTAGATCCCTGGGGGCCTCACCCCTCCACTTT. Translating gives CASRSLGASPLHF. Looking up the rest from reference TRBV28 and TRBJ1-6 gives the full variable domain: DVKVTQSSRYLVKRTGEKVFLECVQDMDHENMFWYRQDPGLGLRLIYFSYDVKMKEKGDIPEGYSVSREKKERFSLILESASTNQTSMYLCASRSLGASPLHFGNGTRLTVT.

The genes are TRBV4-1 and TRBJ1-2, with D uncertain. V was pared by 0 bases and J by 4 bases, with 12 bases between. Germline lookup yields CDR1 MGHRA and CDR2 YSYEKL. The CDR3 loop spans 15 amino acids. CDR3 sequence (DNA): TGCGCCAGCAGCCAAGATCCAAGGGATATCTATGGCTACACCTTC. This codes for CASSQDPRDIYGYTF.

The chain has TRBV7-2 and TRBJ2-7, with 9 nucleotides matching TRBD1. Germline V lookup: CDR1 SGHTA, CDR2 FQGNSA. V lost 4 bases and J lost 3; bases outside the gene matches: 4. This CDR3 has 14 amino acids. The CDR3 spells CASSSLGQGYEQYF. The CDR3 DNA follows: TGTGCCAGCAGCTCACTGGGACAGGGCTACGAGCAGTACTTC.

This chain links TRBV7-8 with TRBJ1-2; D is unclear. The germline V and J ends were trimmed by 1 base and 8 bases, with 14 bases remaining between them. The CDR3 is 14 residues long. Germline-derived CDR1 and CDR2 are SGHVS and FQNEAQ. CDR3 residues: CASSLGGQSRGYTF. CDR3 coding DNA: TGTGCCAGCAGCTTAGGTGGGCAGAGTAGGGGCTACACCTTC.

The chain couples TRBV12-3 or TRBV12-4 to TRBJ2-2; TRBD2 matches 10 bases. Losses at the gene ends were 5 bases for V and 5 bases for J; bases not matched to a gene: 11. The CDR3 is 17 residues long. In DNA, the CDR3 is TGTGCCAGCAGTCTAACCCTAGCGGGGGACAGTACCGGGGAGCTGTTTTTT. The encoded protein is CASSLTLAGDSTGELFF.

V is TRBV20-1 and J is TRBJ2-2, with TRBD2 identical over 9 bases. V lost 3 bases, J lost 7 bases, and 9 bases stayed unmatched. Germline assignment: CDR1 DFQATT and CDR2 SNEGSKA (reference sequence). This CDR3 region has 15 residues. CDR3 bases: TGCAGTGCTAGTATTGGCGGGGGGGTGGTCGGGGAGCTGTTTTTT. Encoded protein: CSASIGGGVVGELFF.

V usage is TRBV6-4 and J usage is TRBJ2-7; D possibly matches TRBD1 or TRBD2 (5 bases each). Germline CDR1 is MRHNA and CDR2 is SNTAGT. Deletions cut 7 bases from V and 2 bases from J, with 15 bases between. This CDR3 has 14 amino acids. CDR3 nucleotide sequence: TGTGCCAGCATAGGGGACGGTGCGACCTACGAGCAGTACTTC. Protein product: CASIGDGATYEQYF.

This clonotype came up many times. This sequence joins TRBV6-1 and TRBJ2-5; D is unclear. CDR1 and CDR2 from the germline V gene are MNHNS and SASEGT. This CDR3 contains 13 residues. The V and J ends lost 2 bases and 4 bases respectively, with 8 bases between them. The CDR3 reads CASSENTGETQYF. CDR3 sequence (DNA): TGTGCCAGCAGTGAAAACACTGGAGAGACCCAGTACTTC.

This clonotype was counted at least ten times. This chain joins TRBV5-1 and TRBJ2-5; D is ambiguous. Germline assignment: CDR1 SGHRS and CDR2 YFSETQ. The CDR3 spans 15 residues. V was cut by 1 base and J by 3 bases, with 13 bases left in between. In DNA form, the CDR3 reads TGCGCCAGCAGCTTGATGTCGACGGTTGAAGAGACCCAGTACTTC. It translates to CASSLMSTVEETQYF.

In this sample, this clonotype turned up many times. Here the CDR3 DNA reads TGTGCCAGCAGCTTGGACAGACCTCACTCTGGAAACACCATATATTTT. It specifies CASSLDRPHSGNTIYF. The genes are TRBV5-4 and TRBJ1-3; D uncertain. CDR1 SGHNT and CDR2 YYREEE come from the germline V gene (reference sequence). V lost 0 bases and J lost 0, with 10 bases in between. CDR3 length equals 16 residues. Using reference TRBV5-4 and TRBJ1-3 for the parts outside the CDR3, the full variable domain is ETGVTQSPTHLIKTRGQQVTLRCSSQSGHNTVSWYQQALGQGPQFIFQYYREEENGRGNFPPRFSGLQFPNYSSELNVNALELDDSALYLCASSLDRPHSGNTIYFGEGSWLTVV.

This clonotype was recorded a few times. Here the CDR3 reads CASSTGGVIGETQYF. In DNA, the CDR3 is TGTGCCAGCAGCACCGGGGGGGTAATCGGCGAGACCCAGTACTTC. V and J are TRBV9 and TRBJ2-5, with 8 bases that match TRBD2. CDR1 SGDLS and CDR2 YYNGEE come from the germline V gene. V shed 4 bases and J 5 bases; nucleotides not matched to a gene: 10. The length of the CDR3 is 15 residues.

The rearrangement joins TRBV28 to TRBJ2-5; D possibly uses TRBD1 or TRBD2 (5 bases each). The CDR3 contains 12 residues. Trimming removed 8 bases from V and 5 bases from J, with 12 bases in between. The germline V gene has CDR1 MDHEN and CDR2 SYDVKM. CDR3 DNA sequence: TGTGCCAGCGGGACGGTTGTGGAGACCCAGTACTTC. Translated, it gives CASGTVVETQYF.

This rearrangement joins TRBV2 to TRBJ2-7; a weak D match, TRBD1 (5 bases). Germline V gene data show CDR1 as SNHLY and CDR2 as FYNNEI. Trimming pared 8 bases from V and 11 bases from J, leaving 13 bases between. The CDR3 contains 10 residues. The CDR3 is CASRGQRKYF. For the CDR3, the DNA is TGTGCCAGCCGCGGACAAAGGAAGTACTTC.

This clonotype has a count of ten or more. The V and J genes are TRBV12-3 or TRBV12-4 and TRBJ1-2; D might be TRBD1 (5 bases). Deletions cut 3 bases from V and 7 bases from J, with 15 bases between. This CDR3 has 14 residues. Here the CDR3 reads CASSLFGTMGGYTF. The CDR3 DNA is TGTGCCAGCAGTTTGTTCGGGACGATGGGTGGCTACACCTTC.

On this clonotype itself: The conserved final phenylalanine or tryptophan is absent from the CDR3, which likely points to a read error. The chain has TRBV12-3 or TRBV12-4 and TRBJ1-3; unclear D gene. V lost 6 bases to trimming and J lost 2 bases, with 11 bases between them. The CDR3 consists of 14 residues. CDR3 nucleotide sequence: TGTGCCAGCAGCCACTTTAATACTGGAAACACCATATATTTG. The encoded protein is CASSHFNTGNTIYL.

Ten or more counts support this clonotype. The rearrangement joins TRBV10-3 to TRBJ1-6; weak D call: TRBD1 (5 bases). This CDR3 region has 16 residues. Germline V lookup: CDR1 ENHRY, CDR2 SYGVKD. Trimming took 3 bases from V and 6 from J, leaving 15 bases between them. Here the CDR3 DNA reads TGTGCCATCAGTGAATCTAGGAGACAGTTTAATTCACCCCTCCACTTT. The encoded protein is CAISESRRQFNSPLHF.

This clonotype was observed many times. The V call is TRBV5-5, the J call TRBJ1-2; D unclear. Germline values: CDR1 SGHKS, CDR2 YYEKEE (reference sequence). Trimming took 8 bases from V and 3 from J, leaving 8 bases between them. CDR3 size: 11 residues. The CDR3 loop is CASRVYYGYTF. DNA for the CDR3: TGTGCCAGTAGGGTATACTATGGCTACACCTTC.